These 22 T cell receptor beta chains came from one sample sequenced in a study of blood T cell repertoires in COVID-19. Libraries were prepared by immunoSEQ multiplex PCR; TCRdb keeps only in-frame clonotypes and omits some of them. The table includes 200,000 to 250,000 clones, approximately 82% detected once. The sequenced material came from peripheral blood. These receptors were taken from a woman of 80 years or more with acute or convalescent COVID-19.

This chain links TRBV7-2 with TRBJ2-2; the D gene is possibly TRBD2 (7 bases). Germline lookup yields CDR1 SGHTA and CDR2 FQGNSA. CDR3 length: 16 amino acids. Trimming took off 0 bases at V and 4 bases at J, with 12 bases between the two ends. DNA of the CDR3: TGTGCCAGCAGCTTAGCGGGGGGGCTTGTCACCGGGGAGCTGTTTTTT. Translation gives CASSLAGGLVTGELFF.

The chain is built from TRBV28 and TRBJ1-2; D remains ambiguous. V lost 3 bases and J lost 8, with 10 bases in between. The CDR3 covers 12 residues. From germline, CDR1 is MDHEN and CDR2 SYDVKM. CDR3 in DNA: TGTGCCAGCAGTTTGGGAGGGTGGGGCTACACCTTC. This encodes CASSLGGWGYTF.

The V and J genes are TRBV19 and TRBJ2-1; TRBD1 agrees at 10 bases. In germline, CDR1 is LNHDA, CDR2 SQIVND (reference sequence). CDR3 length: 15 amino acids. J lost 3 bases, V lost 7 bases, and 6 bases had no gene match. CDR3 in amino acids: CASTDRGTIYNEQFF. The CDR3 DNA follows: TGTGCCAGTACGGACAGGGGGACCATCTACAATGAGCAGTTCTTC.

The rearrangement links TRBV5-5 to TRBJ2-7, with 7 positions matching TRBD2. This CDR3 has 15 amino acids. Germline lookup yields CDR1 SGHKS and CDR2 YYEKEE (reference sequence). Unmatched junction bases numbered 7, after V lost 2 bases and J lost 2 bases. The CDR3 DNA reads as TGTGCCAGCAGCTTAGGCCCCGGGGGGACCTACGAGCAGTACTTC. Encoded protein: CASSLGPGGTYEQYF. The full variable domain, completed using reference TRBV5-5 and TRBJ2-7, is DAGVTQSPTHLIKTRGQQVTLRCSPISGHKSVSWYQQVLGQGPQFIFQYYEKEERGRGNFPDRFSARQFPNYSSELNVNALLLGDSALYLCASSLGPGGTYEQYFGPGTRLTVT.

The J gene is TRBJ2-1, the V gene TRBV7-2; 10 bases map to TRBD2. The CDR3 covers 15 residues. V lost 5 bases and J lost 7; bases outside the gene matches: 8. Germline V gives CDR1 SGHTA, CDR2 FQGNSA. CDR3 residues: CASSHQGLAKNEQFF. CDR3 coding DNA: TGTGCCAGCAGCCATCAGGGACTAGCGAAGAATGAGCAGTTCTTC.

The chain has TRBV13 and TRBJ1-6; possible D gene TRBD1, 6 bases. The CDR3 totals 15 residues. Trimming took off 7 bases at V and 6 bases at J, with 16 bases between the two ends. CDR1 is PRHDT and CDR2 is FYEKMQ in the germline V gene (reference sequence). In nucleotides, the CDR3 is TGTGCCAGCATAATGAACAGGGCATCTAATTCACCCCTCCACTTT. Translated: CASIMNRASNSPLHF.

The V and J genes are TRBV6-2 or TRBV6-3 and TRBJ1-2; 8 bases are a match to TRBD1. Germline lookup yields CDR1 MNHEY and CDR2 SVGEGT. This CDR3 has 12 residues. V was clipped by 6 bases and J by 7 bases; unmatched bases: 4. The CDR3 loop reads CASSDRGRGYTF. The DNA for the CDR3 is TGTGCCAGCAGCGACAGGGGTCGTGGCTACACCTTC.

V and J are TRBV9 and TRBJ1-2; 7 bases are a match to TRBD1. After removal of 3 bases from V and 8 bases from J, the junction contained 19 bases not matched to a gene. This CDR3 comprises 17 residues. Germline CDR1 reads SGDLS; CDR2 reads YYNGEE. The CDR3 DNA follows: TGTGCCAGCAGCGCGCGGGGACAGAGTTCTCGGTACGAGGGCTACACCTTC. Protein sequence: CASSARGQSSRYEGYTF.

This clone showed up just once. The DNA of the CDR3 is TGTGCCAGCAGCTTAGTTCGTCGGGGGGGTGAAGCTTTCTTT. Translated: CASSLVRRGGEAFF. This chain links TRBV7-2 with TRBJ1-1; perhaps TRBD1 as D (5 bases). The V gene lost 1 base and the J gene lost 7 bases, with 13 bases spanning the gap. The CDR3 consists of 14 residues. Germline V gives CDR1 SGHTA, CDR2 FQGNSA.

This CDR3 is CASSLGYRVNLHTEAFF. CDR3 DNA sequence: TGTGCCAGCAGCTTAGGATACAGGGTGAATCTGCACACTGAAGCTTTCTTT. The V call is TRBV7-9, the J call TRBJ1-1; D is perhaps TRBD1 (6 bases). This CDR3 has 17 amino acids. The V and J ends lost 1 base and 3 bases respectively, with 18 bases between them. Germline V gives CDR1 SEHNR, CDR2 FQNEAQ (reference sequence).

The chain is built from TRBV6-5 and TRBJ1-3, with D hard to call. This CDR3 has 14 residues. Germline assignment: CDR1 MNHEY and CDR2 SVGAGI. V was trimmed by 0 bases and J by 7 bases, leaving 10 bases between them. The CDR3 bases are TGTGCCAGCAGTTACTCAGGAGCTTGGAACACCATATATTTT. Protein: CASSYSGAWNTIYF.

The chain uses TRBV5-4 and TRBJ2-2; tentative D call: TRBD1 (5 bases). CDR1 is SGHNT and CDR2 is YYREEE in the germline V gene (reference sequence). V lost 4 bases and J 5 bases, leaving 12 bases between the germline ends. The CDR3 sequence is 14 residues long. CDR3 in DNA: TGTGCCAGCAGCCCCAGGGAACCTACCGGGGAGCTGTTTTTT. This sequence encodes CASSPREPTGELFF.

V and J are TRBV28 and TRBJ1-4; the D is unclear. There are 12 residues in the CDR3. Germline V gives CDR1 MDHEN, CDR2 SYDVKM. Trimming stripped 3 bases from V and 8 bases from J, with 7 bases between. CDR3 loop: CASSLIGEKLFF. CDR3 DNA: TGTGCCAGCAGTTTGATTGGCGAAAAACTGTTTTTT.

The chain links TRBV14 to TRBJ1-5; D is possibly TRBD1 (5 bases). Germline lookup yields CDR1 SGHDN and CDR2 FVKESK. The CDR3 length is 15 residues. Trimming removed 4 bases at V and 3 bases at J, with 13 bases between. The CDR3 DNA sequence: TGTGCCAGCAGCCGCGGGGGAGGGGCCAATCAGCCCCAGCATTTT. This sequence encodes CASSRGGGANQPQHF.

The chain couples TRBV7-2 to TRBJ2-1; D not resolved. The V gene's germline CDR1 is SGHTA and CDR2 FQGNSA. The CDR3 is 17 amino acids. V lost 0 bases, J lost 0 bases, and 12 bases lay in between. The chain's CDR3 is CASSLALPRSSYNEQFF. Written as DNA, the CDR3 is TGTGCCAGCAGCTTAGCGCTGCCGAGAAGCTCCTACAATGAGCAGTTCTTC.

The chain joins TRBV6-5 to TRBJ2-7, with TRBD1 identical over 9 bases. V dropped 8 bases and J dropped 2; count of bases not matched to a gene: 7. The CDR3 has 14 residues. Germline assignment: CDR1 MNHEY and CDR2 SVGAGI. CDR3 region: CASEDRGGAYEQYF. The DNA for the CDR3 is TGTGCCAGCGAAGACAGGGGGGGAGCCTACGAGCAGTACTTC.

The count of this clone is one. The genes are TRBV30 and TRBJ1-5; D unresolved. Between the trimmed V and J ends, which lost 0 bases and 4 bases, there was a span of 7 bases. From germline, CDR1 is GTSNPN and CDR2 SVGIG (reference sequence). The CDR3 has 13 amino acids. CDR3 bases: TGTGCCTGGAGTGTACAGAAAAATCAGCCCCAGCATTTT. Translated, it gives CAWSVQKNQPQHF.

The V gene is TRBV19, the J gene TRBJ1-1; TRBD1 is a possible D gene (6 bases). Per the germline V gene, CDR1 is LNHDA and CDR2 is SQIVND (reference sequence). CDR3 size: 16 residues. V lost 4 bases and J 0 bases, leaving 15 bases between the germline ends. The CDR3 nucleotides are TGTGCCAGTAGTAGAGGGTACAGGGAATTGAACACTGAAGCTTTCTTT. Encoded protein: CASSRGYRELNTEAFF.

The chain links TRBV10-3 to TRBJ1-5; D not resolved. CDR1 is ENHRY, CDR2 SYGVKD, per germline. The V end was cut by 1 base, the J end by 3 bases, with 7 bases between. The CDR3 has 14 amino acids. The CDR3 here is CAISELEVNQPQHF. CDR3 sequence (DNA): TGTGCCATCAGTGAGTTAGAGGTCAATCAGCCCCAGCATTTT.

The J gene is TRBJ1-1, the V gene TRBV15; D ambiguous. This CDR3 region has 13 residues. The ends were cut back, 6 bases at V and 1 base at J, with 9 bases in the middle. Germline V gene data show CDR1 as LNHNV and CDR2 as YYDKDF (reference sequence). CDR3 coding DNA: TGTGCCACCAGGAGGGAGGCGAACACTGAAGCTTTCTTT. Protein sequence: CATRREANTEAFF.

The CDR3 DNA reads TGTGCCAGCAGTTCTGGACAGCGCACAGATACGCAGTATTTT. Translation: CASSSGQRTDTQYF. The chain is built from TRBV3-1 (or the pseudogene TRBV3-2) and TRBJ2-3, with D possibly TRBD1 on 6 matching bases. Germline-derived CDR1 and CDR2 are LGHDT and YNNKEL (reference sequence). V was trimmed by 6 bases and J by 1 base, leaving 11 bases between them. The CDR3 length is 14 residues.

The chain employs TRBV14 and TRBJ1-3; D is ambiguous. The CDR3 is 14 residues long. Germline V CDR1 and CDR2: SGHDN, FVKESK. V shed 1 base and J shed 0 bases, with 4 bases lying between them. The CDR3 protein is CASSQVISGNTIYF. The CDR3 bases are TGTGCCAGCAGCCAAGTCATCTCTGGAAACACCATATATTTT. Full variable domain (rest looked up from reference TRBV14 and TRBJ1-3): EAGVTQFPSHSVIEKGQTVTLRCDPISGHDNLYWYRRVMGKEIKFLLHFVKESKQDESGMPNNRFLAERTGGTYSTLKVQPAELEDSGVYFCASSQVISGNTIYFGEGSWLTVV.